These T cell receptor beta chains were read from a single sample in a study of CD4 T cells in relation to SARS-CoV-2 and coronaviruses. These TCRs are of unknown antigen specificity. Only in-frame clones appear in the TCRdb table, and some are missing; sequencing was by immunoSEQ multiplex PCR. The repertoire holds around 11,000 clones, with about 81% as singletons. Sequencing used CD4+ T cells from PBMCs, cultured in vitro. These receptors all stem from a human donor in good health. Both conserved end residues are trimmed from each CDR3. The order of the fields is J gene, V gene, clone size, D gene, CDR3 protein. A D gene is named only where the DNA matches it firmly. Clone size is given for some rows only: seen once, a few or many times, or a class if the clone is expanded.

J: TRBJ2-7
V: TRBV7-9
size: few
D: TRBD1
CDR3: ASSYPGQRTYEQY

J: TRBJ1-2
V: TRBV7-9
size: .
D: .
CDR3: ASSSSEWYGYT

J: TRBJ1-2
V: TRBV19
size: .
D: TRBD1
CDR3: ASSIPFRRTGALYGYT

J: TRBJ1-2
V: TRBV6-2/TRBV6-3
size: few
D: .
CDR3: ASSINFRDGYT

J: TRBJ1-1
V: TRBV3-1/TRBV3-2
size: .
D: .
CDR3: ASSQVRDSTEAF

J: TRBJ2-3
V: TRBV20-1
size: .
D: .
CDR3: SALIDTQY

J: TRBJ2-2
V: TRBV4-1
size: .
D: TRBD1
CDR3: ASSQGFVDRLQTNTGELF

J: TRBJ2-1
V: TRBV5-6
size: .
D: TRBD1
CDR3: ASSVRDSAYNEQF

J: TRBJ2-7
V: TRBV10-2
size: .
D: TRBD2
CDR3: ASTKPGLATYEQY

J: TRBJ2-7
V: TRBV19
size: .
D: .
CDR3: ASSRGYEQY

J: TRBJ2-1
V: TRBV10-3
size: .
D: .
CDR3: AISKDSAWEQF

J: TRBJ2-2
V: TRBV6-5
size: .
D: TRBD1
CDR3: ASNGQGNTGELF

J: TRBJ2-3
V: TRBV18
size: .
D: .
CDR3: ASSPPENTQY

J: TRBJ2-5
V: TRBV7-2
size: .
D: .
CDR3: ASSLVQEFGTQY

J: TRBJ2-1
V: TRBV7-9
size: .
D: .
CDR3: ASSPTVKANEQF

J: TRBJ2-2
V: TRBV6-2/TRBV6-3
size: once
D: TRBD2
CDR3: ASTPQRGADDGELF

J: TRBJ1-1
V: TRBV19
size: .
D: .
CDR3: ASSIVNSVSMENTEAF

J: TRBJ2-2
V: TRBV11-3
size: .
D: TRBD2
CDR3: ASSILAGVGELF

J: TRBJ2-5
V: TRBV3-1/TRBV3-2
size: .
D: .
CDR3: ASSANLGGETQY

J: TRBJ1-4
V: TRBV7-9
size: few
D: TRBD1
CDR3: ASTGGQENEKLF

J: TRBJ2-3
V: TRBV7-2
size: .
D: .
CDR3: ASSFGGADTQY

J: TRBJ1-1
V: TRBV6-5
size: .
D: .
CDR3: ASSQQGGYAEAF

J: TRBJ1-5
V: TRBV27
size: .
D: .
CDR3: ASSDSPFYQGKGNQPQH

J: TRBJ2-3
V: TRBV10-3
size: .
D: .
CDR3: AISETASARDTQY

J: TRBJ2-7
V: TRBV6-1
size: .
D: .
CDR3: ASTPGISYEQY

J: TRBJ2-6
V: TRBV25-1
size: .
D: TRBD1
CDR3: ASSAIRTGPGANVLT

J: TRBJ2-2
V: TRBV4-1
size: few
D: TRBD2
CDR3: ASSQASGSLDGELF

J: TRBJ1-1
V: TRBV4-2
size: .
D: .
CDR3: ASLGPRGTEAF

J: TRBJ2-2
V: TRBV11-3
size: .
D: .
CDR3: ASSLIAGELF

J: TRBJ1-2
V: TRBV6-5
size: .
D: TRBD1
CDR3: ASSGTGGGYT

J: TRBJ2-7
V: TRBV5-4
size: few
D: .
CDR3: ASSLAQIGQLLWEQY

J: TRBJ2-7
V: TRBV10-1
size: .
D: TRBD1
CDR3: ASSDRDRGGLYEQY

J: TRBJ2-1
V: TRBV7-2
size: .
D: TRBD2
CDR3: ASSRTSGSLYNEQF

J: TRBJ2-4
V: TRBV4-1
size: .
D: .
CDR3: ASSHPGTAPLAKNIQY

J: TRBJ2-3
V: TRBV12-3/TRBV12-4
size: .
D: .
CDR3: ASSLTADTQY

J: TRBJ2-5
V: TRBV5-5
size: few
D: TRBD1
CDR3: ASSITGGQGAETQY

J: TRBJ2-7
V: TRBV6-1
size: once
D: .
CDR3: ASSEVYTSSYEQY

J: TRBJ2-7
V: TRBV10-3
size: .
D: .
CDR3: AISVGSLAYEQY

J: TRBJ2-7
V: TRBV19
size: .
D: .
CDR3: ASSMTGYGPYEQY

J: TRBJ2-7
V: TRBV28
size: .
D: TRBD1
CDR3: ASRPWDRVAAEQY

J: TRBJ2-2
V: TRBV7-8
size: .
D: .
CDR3: ASSFGTYTGELF

J: TRBJ2-3
V: TRBV9
size: .
D: .
CDR3: ASSKWGEGADTQY

J: TRBJ1-4
V: TRBV2
size: .
D: .
CDR3: ASSEGGALPEKLF

J: TRBJ2-7
V: TRBV5-1
size: .
D: .
CDR3: ASSWDKTYEQY